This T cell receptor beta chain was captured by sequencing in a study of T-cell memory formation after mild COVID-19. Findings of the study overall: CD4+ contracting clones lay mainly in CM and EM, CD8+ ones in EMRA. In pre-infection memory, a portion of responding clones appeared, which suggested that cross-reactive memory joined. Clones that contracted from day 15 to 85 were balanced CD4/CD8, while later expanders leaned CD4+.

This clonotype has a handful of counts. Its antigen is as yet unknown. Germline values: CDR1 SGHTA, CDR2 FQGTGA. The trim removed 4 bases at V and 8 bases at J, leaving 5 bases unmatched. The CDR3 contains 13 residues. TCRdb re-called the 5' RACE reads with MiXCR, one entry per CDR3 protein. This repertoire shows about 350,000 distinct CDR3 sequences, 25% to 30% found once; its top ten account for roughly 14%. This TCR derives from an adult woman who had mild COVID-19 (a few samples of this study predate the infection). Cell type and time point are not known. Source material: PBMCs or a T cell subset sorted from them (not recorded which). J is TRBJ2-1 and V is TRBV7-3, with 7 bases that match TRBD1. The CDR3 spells CASSSYRGHEQFF. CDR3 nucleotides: TGTGCCAGCAGCTCCTACAGGGGTCATGAGCAGTTCTTC.